The clone carrying this T cell receptor (beta chain) was observed many times. Trimming pared 5 bases from V and 5 bases from J, leaving 17 bases between. The CDR3 is 15 residues long. Germline CDR1 reads MNHNS; CDR2 reads SASEGT. These data belong to a study of neurological immune-mediated disorders. PBMCs stored at -80 C, 2 million in total, were the source of the unsorted libraries. Each TCR transcript was tagged with a 10-nucleotide random UMI during 5'RACE. MiXCR was run by TCRdb on the 5' RACE reads, yielding one entry per CDR3 protein. The sample lists 50,000 to 70,000 distinct CDR3 sequences; 3.5% to 5% were seen once.

The chain uses TRBV6-1 and TRBJ2-3; the D gene is possibly TRBD2 (7 bases). Sequenced material: PBMCs. The receptor was isolated from a man between 25 and 39 years old with multiple sclerosis. The CDR3 DNA reads as TGTGCCAGCAGTATTCGGGGGGCCCGGAGAGATACGCAGTATTTT. Protein sequence: CASSIRGARRDTQYF.